Listed here are 21 T cell receptor beta chains from one sample, sequenced in a study of quantifying T cell responses using KT2 cells. Across the study: cDNA was made from DNase-treated RNA using alpha and beta constant primers.

A single-stranded UMI oligo with SP2 sequence was ligated to cDNA 3' ends. An equimolar mix of RC1.1 and RC1.2 primed the beta chain across TRBC1 and TRBC2. TCRdb ran MiXCR on the UMI-ligation and nested PCR reads and lists one entry per CDR3 protein. The data show around 44,000 distinct CDR3 sequences, about a sixth seen once. Source material: PBMCs spiked with cells of the T cell clone KT2. These receptors were taken from a human donor.

This sequence joins TRBV6-5 and TRBJ1-1; D is unclear. CDR1 MNHEY and CDR2 SVGAGI come from the germline V gene. The V gene lost 6 bases and the J gene lost 1 base, with 3 bases spanning the gap. There are 11 residues in the CDR3. This CDR3 reads CASRTNTEAFF. The CDR3 region has the DNA TGTGCCAGCAGGACGAACACTGAAGCTTTCTTT.

This clonotype was detected only a few times. The CDR3 spells CAWSPSPQFGRAFF. The CDR3 DNA is TGTGCCTGGAGCCCCTCACCCCAATTTGGACGAGCTTTCTTT. V is TRBV30 and J is TRBJ1-1; D unclear. Trimming pared 3 bases from V and 10 bases from J, leaving 21 bases between. CDR3 size: 14 residues. Germline loops: CDR1 GTSNPN, CDR2 SVGIG (reference sequence).

The chain uses TRBV7-2 and TRBJ2-7; tentative D call: TRBD2 (7 bases). The CDR3 totals 15 residues. The germline CDR1 and CDR2 sequences are SGHTA and FQGNSA. Between the trimmed V and J ends, which lost 3 bases and 0 bases, there was a span of 12 bases. The CDR3 loop is CASSLGGGGSYEQYF. The DNA of the CDR3 is TGTGCCAGCAGCTTGGGGGGGGGCGGCTCCTACGAGCAGTACTTC.

This clonotype was recorded many times. V usage is TRBV4-2 and J usage is TRBJ1-5; D possibly corresponds to TRBD1 (5 bases). The germline CDR1 and CDR2 sequences are LGHNA and YNFKEQ. Trimming left V 0 bases short and J 5 bases short, with 11 bases between. The CDR3 loop spans 15 amino acids. CDR3 bases: TGTGCCAGCAGCCAAGATGAAGGGGCGTATCAGCCCCAGCATTTT. This codes for CASSQDEGAYQPQHF.

The sample holds many counts of this clonotype. This sequence joins TRBV25-1 and TRBJ2-3, with 7 nucleotides matching TRBD1. This CDR3 is 15 amino acids long. CDR1 is MGHDK, CDR2 SYGVNS, per germline. Trimming took 5 bases from V and 0 from J; bases not matched to a gene: 5. The CDR3 DNA reads as TGTGCCAGCAGTCCGGGACAGACTAGCACAGATACGCAGTATTTT. Translation gives CASSPGQTSTDTQYF.

V usage is TRBV5-1 and J usage is TRBJ2-5; possible D gene TRBD1, 5 bases. Trimming shortened V by 0 bases and J by 5 bases, and 17 bases separated the two germline ends. This CDR3 spans 16 amino acids. Germline V gene data show CDR1 as SGHRS and CDR2 as YFSETQ. The CDR3 coding sequence is TGCGCCAGCAGCTTGGAGGGCAGGGCCCGAGTTGAGACCCAGTACTTC. Translated: CASSLEGRARVETQYF.

This clonotype turned up a few times. This chain joins TRBV12-3 or TRBV12-4 and TRBJ2-7; TRBD2 is a possible D gene (6 bases). This CDR3 is built from 13 residues. V was cut by 7 bases and J by 2 bases, with 12 bases left in between. The CDR3 loop reads CASIAGGTYEQYF. The CDR3 DNA reads as TGTGCCAGCATCGCCGGGGGTACCTACGAGCAGTACTTC.

This clonotype was picked up many times. V is TRBV20-1 and J is TRBJ2-7; D remains ambiguous. The CDR3 is made up of 15 amino acids. Germline V gene data show CDR1 as DFQATT and CDR2 as SNEGSKA (reference sequence). Trimming removed 5 bases from V and 0 bases from J, with 17 bases in between. The CDR3 is CSAPSLWQSSYEQYF. In DNA form, the CDR3 reads TGCAGTGCTCCCTCTCTTTGGCAGAGCTCCTACGAGCAGTACTTC.

This clonotype was found a few times. V usage is TRBV9 and J usage is TRBJ2-3, with D hard to call. From germline, CDR1 is SGDLS and CDR2 YYNGEE. V was clipped by 4 bases and J by 2 bases, with 14 bases between them. The CDR3 has 15 residues. DNA of the CDR3: TGTGCCAGCAGCCGCCCGCAAACTATCACAGATACGCAGTATTTT. Translating gives CASSRPQTITDTQYF.

The chain has TRBV20-1 and TRBJ2-7, with 14 bases aligning to TRBD2. The CDR3 is 15 residues long. With 6 bases clipped from V and 5 bases from J, the junction kept 9 bases outside the gene matches. Germline loops: CDR1 DFQATT, CDR2 SNEGSKA (reference sequence). For the CDR3, the DNA is TGCAGTGCGGCTGGACTAGCGGGAGGCGGAGACGAGCAGTACTTC. Its translation: CSAAGLAGGGDEQYF.

On this clonotype itself: Relative to the germline gene, one junction end is altered; a read error may explain this. The rearrangement uses TRBV2 and TRBJ2-1, with D perhaps matching TRBD2 (5 bases). This CDR3 comprises 15 residues. CDR1 is SNHLY and CDR2 is FYNNEI in the germline V gene. Written as DNA, the CDR3 is TGTGCCAGCAGTCAAGCGGACTCACAGTACAATGAGCAGTTCTTC. It encodes CASSQADSQYNEQFF.

Comment on this clonotype: A read error is possible here, since a much larger clone lies one base away. The J gene is TRBJ2-2, the V gene TRBV7-8; D is unclear. Trimming cost V 6 bases and J 0 bases, with 8 bases left between them. The CDR3 is 14 residues long. Germline V gene data show CDR1 as SGHVS and CDR2 as FQNEAQ. The CDR3: CASRGAANTGELFF. The CDR3 coding sequence is TGTGCCAGCAGAGGAGCAGCGAACACCGGGGAGCTGTTTTTT.

The genes are TRBV7-9 and TRBJ2-1; no clear D gene. The germline V gene encodes CDR1 SEHNR and CDR2 FQNEAQ (reference sequence). This CDR3 is 11 amino acids long. V dropped 5 bases and J dropped 5 bases, with 4 bases sitting between them. CDR3 region: CASSANNEQFF. The CDR3 nucleotides read TGTGCCAGCAGCGCCAACAATGAGCAGTTCTTC.

This clonotype was observed many times. V usage is TRBV19 and J usage is TRBJ2-7; no firm D call. Per germline, CDR1 LNHDA and CDR2 SQIVND (reference sequence). Trimming left V 1 base short and J 0 bases short, with 7 bases between. The CDR3 totals 14 residues. This chain's CDR3 is CASSIVTNSYEQYF. The CDR3 coding sequence is TGTGCCAGTAGTATAGTTACAAACTCCTACGAGCAGTACTTC.

This clonotype was observed many times. The rearrangement uses TRBV4-1 and TRBJ1-1; the match to TRBD1 covers 9 bases. The length of the CDR3 is 18 residues. The germline gives CDR1 MGHRA, CDR2 YSYEKL. V shed 2 bases, J shed 0 bases, and the junction held 10 bases outside the gene matches. This CDR3 is CASSQSTGTGILNTEAFF. DNA of the CDR3: TGCGCCAGCAGCCAATCAACCGGGACAGGGATACTGAACACTGAAGCTTTCTTT.

This clonotype was counted a few times. This chain joins TRBV7-6 and TRBJ2-3; D uncertain. The V and J ends lost 1 base and 4 bases respectively, with 15 bases between them. Germline V gene sequence: CDR1 SGHVS, CDR2 FNYEAQ. The CDR3 length is 16 residues. The CDR3 sequence: CASSLGVNFPSDTQYF. Written as DNA, the CDR3 is TGTGCCAGCAGCTTAGGAGTTAACTTCCCCTCAGATACGCAGTATTTT.

This clonotype appeared a few times. The V gene is TRBV2, the J gene TRBJ2-3; D remains unclear. The length of the CDR3 is 14 residues. Germline CDR1 SNHLY, CDR2 FYNNEI. V was shortened by 4 bases and J by 0 bases, with 8 bases between the two germline ends. CDR3 in amino acids: CASSGQLSTDTQYF. The DNA of the CDR3 is TGTGCCAGCAGTGGCCAACTGAGCACAGATACGCAGTATTTT.

This sequence joins TRBV25-1 and TRBJ1-4, with D possibly TRBD1 on 6 matching bases. The germline gives CDR1 MGHDK, CDR2 SYGVNS. This CDR3 region has 15 residues. Trimming stripped 2 bases from V and 11 bases from J, with 18 bases between. The CDR3 loop reads CASSERGGRLEKLFF. CDR3 DNA: TGTGCCAGCAGTGAAAGAGGGGGACGCTTGGAGAAACTGTTTTTT. The full variable domain, rest sourced from reference TRBV25-1 and TRBJ1-4, is EADIYQTPRYLVIGTGKKITLECSQTMGHDKMYWYQQDPGMELHLIHYSYGVNSTEKGDLSSESTVSRIRTEHFPLTLESARPSHTSQYLCASSERGGRLEKLFFGSGTQLSVL.

The V call is TRBV3-1, the J call TRBJ1-1; D unclear. V dropped 1 base and J dropped 3 bases, with 15 bases sitting between them. The CDR3 has 16 amino acids. Germline CDR1 LGHDT, CDR2 YNNKEL (reference sequence). The CDR3 nucleotides read TGTGCCAGCAGCCAAGCACGAAGGACGGTGGACACTGAAGCTTTCTTT. Translation: CASSQARRTVDTEAFF.

The chain joins TRBV27 to TRBJ1-1; maybe TRBD1 (5 bases). CDR1 and CDR2 from the germline V gene are MNHEY and SMNVEV (reference sequence). Trimming removed 8 bases at V and 3 bases at J, with 16 bases between. This CDR3 comprises 14 residues. The CDR3 loop reads CASSTVGTDTEAFF. Here the CDR3 DNA reads TGTGCCAGCTCGACGGTAGGGACGGACACTGAAGCTTTCTTT.

The CDR3 region has the DNA TGCGCCAGCATCGGGAGCTCCTACAATGAGCAGTTCTTC. It specifies CASIGSSYNEQFF. This sequence joins TRBV5-1 and TRBJ2-1, with D possibly TRBD2 on 6 matching bases. Per germline, CDR1 SGHRS and CDR2 YFSETQ. Trimming removed 6 bases from V and 0 bases from J, with 7 bases in between. The CDR3 consists of 13 residues.